The TCR beta chain described here comes from a study of T cells in Graves' hyperthyroidism and ophthalmopathy. Points from the study as a whole: Blood also showed most of the thyroid clonotypes that were expanded above 0.001.

There were TCR beta CDR3 regions amplified from RNA transcripts. The HTBI set primed first-round TCR CDR3 RT-PCR. TCRdb itself ran the multiplex PCR reads through MiXCR, one entry per CDR3 protein. Seen here are hundreds of thousands of distinct CDR3 sequences, roughly 46% observed once, and the top ten hold 8.2%. If no ophthalmopathy progression occurred within 18 months, Graves' hyperthyroidism was stable. On this clonotype itself: Its antigen remains unknown.

The TCR originated in a woman between 18 and 29 years old with Graves' hyperthyroidism. The sequenced material came from peripheral blood or thyroid tissue (not recorded which).

The CDR3 region has the DNA TGTGCCACCAGGGGAGGGCCCAATTCACCCCTCCACTTT. Protein: CATRGGPNSPLHF. V gene TRBV24-1 combines with J gene TRBJ1-6; D is undetermined. CDR3 length: 13 amino acids. Looked up from germline, CDR1 is KGHDR and CDR2 is SFDVKD. With 7 bases removed from V and 7 bases from J, the gap between germline ends came to 10 bases.